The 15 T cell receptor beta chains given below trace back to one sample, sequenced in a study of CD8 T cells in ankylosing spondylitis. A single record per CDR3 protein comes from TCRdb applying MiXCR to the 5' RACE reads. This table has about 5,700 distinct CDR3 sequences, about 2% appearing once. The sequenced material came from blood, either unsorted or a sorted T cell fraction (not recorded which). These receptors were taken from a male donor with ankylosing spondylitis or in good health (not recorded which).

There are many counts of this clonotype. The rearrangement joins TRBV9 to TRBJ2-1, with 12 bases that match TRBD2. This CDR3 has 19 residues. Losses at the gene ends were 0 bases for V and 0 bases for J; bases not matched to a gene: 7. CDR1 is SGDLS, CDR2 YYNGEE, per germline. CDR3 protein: CASSVVYLAGGGSYNEQFF. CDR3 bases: TGTGCCAGCAGCGTAGTTTATCTAGCGGGAGGGGGCTCCTACAATGAGCAGTTCTTC.

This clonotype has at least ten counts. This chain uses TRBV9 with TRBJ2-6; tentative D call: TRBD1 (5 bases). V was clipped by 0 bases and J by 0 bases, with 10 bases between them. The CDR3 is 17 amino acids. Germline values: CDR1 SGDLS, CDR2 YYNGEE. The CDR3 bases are TGTGCCAGCAGCGTAGGGGGCACGGTCTCTGGGGCCAACGTCCTGACTTTC. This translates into CASSVGGTVSGANVLTF. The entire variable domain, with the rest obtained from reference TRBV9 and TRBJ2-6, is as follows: DSGVTQTPKHLITATGQRVTLRCSPRSGDLSVYWYQQSLDQGLQFLIQYYNGEERAKGNILERFSAQQFPDLHSELNLSSLELGDSALYFCASSVGGTVSGANVLTFGAGSRLTVL.

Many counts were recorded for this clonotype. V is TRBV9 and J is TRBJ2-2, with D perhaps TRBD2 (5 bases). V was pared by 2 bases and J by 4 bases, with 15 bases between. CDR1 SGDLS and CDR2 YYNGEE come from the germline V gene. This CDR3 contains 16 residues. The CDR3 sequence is CASSVQREWPTGELFF. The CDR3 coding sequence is TGTGCCAGCAGCGTCCAGAGGGAGTGGCCCACCGGGGAGCTGTTTTTT.

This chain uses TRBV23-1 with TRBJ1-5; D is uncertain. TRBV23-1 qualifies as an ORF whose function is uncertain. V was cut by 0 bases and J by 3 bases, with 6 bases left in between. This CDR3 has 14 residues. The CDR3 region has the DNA TGCGCCAGCAGTCAATCGCCCCTCAATCAGCCCCAGCATTTT. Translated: CASSQSPLNQPQHF.

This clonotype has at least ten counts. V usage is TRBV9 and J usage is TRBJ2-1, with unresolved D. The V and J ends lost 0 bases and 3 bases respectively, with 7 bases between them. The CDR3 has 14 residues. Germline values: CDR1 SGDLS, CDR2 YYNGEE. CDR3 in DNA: TGTGCCAGCAGCGTAGTAAGGGTCTACAATGAGCAGTTCTTC. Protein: CASSVVRVYNEQFF.

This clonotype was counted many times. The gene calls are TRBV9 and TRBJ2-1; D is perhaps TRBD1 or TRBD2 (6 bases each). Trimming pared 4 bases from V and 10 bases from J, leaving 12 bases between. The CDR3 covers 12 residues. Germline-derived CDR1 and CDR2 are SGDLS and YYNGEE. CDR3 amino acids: CASSHTGREQFF. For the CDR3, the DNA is TGTGCCAGCAGCCATACAGGGAGGGAGCAGTTCTTC.

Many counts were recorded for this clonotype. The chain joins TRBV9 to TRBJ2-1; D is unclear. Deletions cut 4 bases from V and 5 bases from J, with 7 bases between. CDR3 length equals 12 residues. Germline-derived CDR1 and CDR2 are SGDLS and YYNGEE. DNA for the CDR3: TGTGCCAGCAGCATCCCGAACAATGAGCAGTTCTTC. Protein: CASSIPNNEQFF.

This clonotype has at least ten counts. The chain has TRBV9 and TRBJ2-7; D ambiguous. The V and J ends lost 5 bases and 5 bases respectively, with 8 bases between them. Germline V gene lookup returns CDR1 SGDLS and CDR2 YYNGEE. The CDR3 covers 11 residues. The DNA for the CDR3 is TGTGCCAGCAGTTCCGGGCACGAGCAGTACTTC. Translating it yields CASSSGHEQYF.

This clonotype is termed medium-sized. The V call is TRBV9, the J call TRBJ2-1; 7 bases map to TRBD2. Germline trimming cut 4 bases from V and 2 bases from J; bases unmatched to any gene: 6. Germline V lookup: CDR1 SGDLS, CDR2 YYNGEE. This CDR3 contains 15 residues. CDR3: CASSPTSVTYNEQFF. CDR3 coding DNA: TGTGCCAGCAGCCCCACTAGCGTTACCTACAATGAGCAGTTCTTC.

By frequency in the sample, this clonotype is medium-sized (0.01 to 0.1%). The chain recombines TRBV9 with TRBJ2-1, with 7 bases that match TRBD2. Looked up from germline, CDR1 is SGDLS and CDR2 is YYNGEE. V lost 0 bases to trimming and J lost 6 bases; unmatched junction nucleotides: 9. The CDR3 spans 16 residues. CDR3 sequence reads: CASSVDGGRATNEQFF. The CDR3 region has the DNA TGTGCCAGCAGCGTAGACGGCGGGAGAGCGACCAATGAGCAGTTCTTC.

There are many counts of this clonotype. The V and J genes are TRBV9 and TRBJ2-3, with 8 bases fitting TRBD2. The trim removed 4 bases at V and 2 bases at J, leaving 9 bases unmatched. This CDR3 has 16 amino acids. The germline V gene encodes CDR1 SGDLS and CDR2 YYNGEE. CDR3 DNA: TGTGCCAGCAGCCCCGGGGGGGGTCTCGTCACAGATACGCAGTATTTT. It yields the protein CASSPGGGLVTDTQYF.

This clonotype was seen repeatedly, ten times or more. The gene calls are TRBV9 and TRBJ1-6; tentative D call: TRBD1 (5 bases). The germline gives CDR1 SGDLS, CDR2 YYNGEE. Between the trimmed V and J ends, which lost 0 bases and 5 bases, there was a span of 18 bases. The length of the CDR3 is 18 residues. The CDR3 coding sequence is TGTGCCAGCAGCGTAGCTCCCGGGGCCTTTCCGGATAATTCACCCCTCCACTTT. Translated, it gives CASSVAPGAFPDNSPLHF.

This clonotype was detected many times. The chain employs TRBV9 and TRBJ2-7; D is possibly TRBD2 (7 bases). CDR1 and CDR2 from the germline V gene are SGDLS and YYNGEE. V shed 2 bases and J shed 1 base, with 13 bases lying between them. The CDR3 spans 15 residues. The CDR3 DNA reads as TGTGCCAGCAGCGTGGGAGGGGACACTTCCTACGAGCAGTACTTC. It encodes CASSVGGDTSYEQYF.

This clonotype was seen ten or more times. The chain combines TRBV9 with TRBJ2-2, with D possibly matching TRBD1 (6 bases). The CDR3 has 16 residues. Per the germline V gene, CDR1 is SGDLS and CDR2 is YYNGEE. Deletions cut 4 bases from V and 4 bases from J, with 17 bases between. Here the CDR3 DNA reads TGTGCCAGCAGCTTCAACAGGGACGCGACCACCGGGGAGCTGTTTTTT. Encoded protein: CASSFNRDATTGELFF.

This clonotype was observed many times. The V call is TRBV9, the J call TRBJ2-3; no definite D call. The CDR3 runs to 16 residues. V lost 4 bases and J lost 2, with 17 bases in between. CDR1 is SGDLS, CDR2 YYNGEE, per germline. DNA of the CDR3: TGTGCCAGCAGCCCCCCGGTGGCAGACCCCACAGATACGCAGTATTTT. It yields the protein CASSPPVADPTDTQYF.